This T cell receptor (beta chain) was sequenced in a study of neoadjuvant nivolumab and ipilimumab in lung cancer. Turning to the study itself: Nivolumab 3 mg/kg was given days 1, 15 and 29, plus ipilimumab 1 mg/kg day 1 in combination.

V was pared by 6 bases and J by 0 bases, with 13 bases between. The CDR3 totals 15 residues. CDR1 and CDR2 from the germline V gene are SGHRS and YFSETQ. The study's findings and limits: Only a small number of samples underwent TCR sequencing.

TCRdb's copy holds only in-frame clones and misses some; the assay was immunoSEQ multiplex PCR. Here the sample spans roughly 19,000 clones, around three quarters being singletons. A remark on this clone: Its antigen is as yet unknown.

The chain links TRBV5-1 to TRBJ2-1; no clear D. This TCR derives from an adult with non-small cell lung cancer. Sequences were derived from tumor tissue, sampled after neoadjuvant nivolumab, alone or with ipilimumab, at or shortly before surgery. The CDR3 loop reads CASIPNELSYNEQFF. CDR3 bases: TGCGCCAGCATCCCCAACGAACTCTCCTACAATGAGCAGTTCTTC.